This T cell receptor beta chain is from a study of T cells in Graves' hyperthyroidism and ophthalmopathy. Findings and caveats of the study: Within blood appeared most thyroid clonotypes that had expanded above 0.001.

This CDR3 is built from 16 residues. With 5 bases removed from V and 14 bases from J, the gap between germline ends came to 25 bases. The V gene's germline CDR1 is SEHNR and CDR2 FQNEAQ (reference sequence). Amplification of TCR beta CDR3 regions was performed using RNA transcripts as template. With the HTBI primer set, the TCR CDR3 went through a first round of RT-PCR. TCRdb analysed the multiplex PCR reads with MiXCR anew, one entry per CDR3 protein. The sample has around 760,000 distinct CDR3 sequences, about a third seen once. The table lists this clonotype with a count of one. The antigen remains undetermined.

The sequence derives from a woman aged 40 to 49 with Graves' hyperthyroidism. Sequencing was carried out using blood. The chain joins TRBV7-9 to TRBJ1-6; D possibly corresponds to TRBD1 (5 bases). The CDR3 DNA follows: TGTGCCAGCAGCCAACTAACAGGACTAGCGGGGTTCACCCTCCACTTT. This codes for CASSQLTGLAGFTLHF.